The TCR beta chain described here comes from a study of lung T cells in sarcoidosis with Löfgren's syndrome. General study findings and limits: In alpha-beta pairs, TRAV12-1 favored TRBV2, and their CDR3s were homologous. Multiple Löfgren's syndrome patients reportedly shared TRAV12-1 and TRBV2 CDR3 motifs.

The CDR3 contains 17 residues. Germline CDR1 is SNHLY and CDR2 is FYNNEI. A remark on this clonotype: Antigen unknown. An end of the junction differs from the germline gene, which may be a read error.

TCRdb analysed the reads with MiXCR anew, one entry per CDR3 protein. The sample records more than 50,000 distinct CDR3 sequences, 21% being singletons. The chain uses TRBV2 and TRBJ2-3, with 11 positions matching TRBD2. The receptor's source is a human donor with sarcoidosis (Löfgren's syndrome or another form), or a control subject (not recorded which). Sequenced sample: CD4+ T cells from PBMCs. CDR3 protein: CASSELLAGGGTVTQYF. The CDR3 DNA sequence: TGTGCCAGCAGTGAACTTCTAGCGGGGGGCGGCACAGTTACGCAGTATTTT.